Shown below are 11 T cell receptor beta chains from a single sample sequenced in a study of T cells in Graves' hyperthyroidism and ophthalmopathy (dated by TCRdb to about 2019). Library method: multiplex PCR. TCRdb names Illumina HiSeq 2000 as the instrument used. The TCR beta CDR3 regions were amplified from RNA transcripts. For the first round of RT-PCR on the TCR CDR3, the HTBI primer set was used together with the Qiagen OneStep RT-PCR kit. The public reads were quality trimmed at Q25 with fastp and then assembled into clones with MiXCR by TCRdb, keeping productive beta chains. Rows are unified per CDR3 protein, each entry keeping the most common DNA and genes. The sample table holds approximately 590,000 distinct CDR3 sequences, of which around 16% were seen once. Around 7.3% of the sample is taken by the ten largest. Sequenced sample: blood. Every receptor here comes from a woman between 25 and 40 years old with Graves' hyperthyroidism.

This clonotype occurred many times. The CDR3: CSARRQGGTEAFF. DNA of the CDR3: TGCAGCGCGCGACGACAGGGAGGCACTGAAGCTTTCTTT. The genes are TRBV29-1 and TRBJ1-1; 7 nucleotides line up with TRBD1. Per the germline V gene, CDR1 is SQVTM and CDR2 is ANQGSEA. The CDR3 length is 13 residues. V was clipped by 7 bases and J by 4 bases; unmatched bases: 9.

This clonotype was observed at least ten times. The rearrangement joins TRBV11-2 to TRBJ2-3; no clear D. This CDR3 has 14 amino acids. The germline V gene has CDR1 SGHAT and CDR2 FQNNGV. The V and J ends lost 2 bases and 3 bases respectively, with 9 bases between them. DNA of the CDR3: TGTGCCAGCAGCTTAATCGGGCGGACAGATACGCAGTATTTT. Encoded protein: CASSLIGRTDTQYF.

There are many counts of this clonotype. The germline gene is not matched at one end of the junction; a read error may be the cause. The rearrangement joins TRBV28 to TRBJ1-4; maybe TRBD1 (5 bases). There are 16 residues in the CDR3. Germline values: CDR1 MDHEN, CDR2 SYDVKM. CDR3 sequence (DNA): TGTGCCAGCAGCTTGGGGACCGAGTCGGGTAATCAAAAACTGTTTTTT. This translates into CASSLGTESGNQKLFF.

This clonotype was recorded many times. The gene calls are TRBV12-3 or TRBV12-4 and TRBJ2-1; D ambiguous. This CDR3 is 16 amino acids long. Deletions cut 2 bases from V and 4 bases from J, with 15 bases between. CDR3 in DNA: TGTGCCAGCAGTTTAATAACGCTCGGACGTTACAATGAGCAGTTCTTC. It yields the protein CASSLITLGRYNEQFF.

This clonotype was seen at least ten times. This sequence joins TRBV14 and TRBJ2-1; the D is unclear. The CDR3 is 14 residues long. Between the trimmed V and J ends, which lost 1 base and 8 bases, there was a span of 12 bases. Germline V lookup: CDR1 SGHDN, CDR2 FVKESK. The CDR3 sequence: CASSQGLALDEQFF. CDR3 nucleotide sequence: TGTGCCAGCAGCCAAGGGTTGGCGCTGGATGAGCAGTTCTTC.

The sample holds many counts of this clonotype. The CDR3 nucleotides read TGTGCCAGCAGTTCGAGACGGTATGGCAATGAGCAGTTCTTC. This encodes CASSSRRYGNEQFF. The J gene is TRBJ2-1, the V gene TRBV5-6; D is ambiguous. Germline values: CDR1 SGHDT, CDR2 YYEEEE. The CDR3 is 14 amino acids. The V end lost 5 bases, the J end lost 6 bases, and 15 bases lay between the germline ends.

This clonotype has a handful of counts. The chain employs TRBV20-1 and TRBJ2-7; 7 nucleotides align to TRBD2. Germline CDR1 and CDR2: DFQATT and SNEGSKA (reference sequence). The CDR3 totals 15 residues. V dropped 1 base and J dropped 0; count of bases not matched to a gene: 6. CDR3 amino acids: CSARVGGSISYEQYF. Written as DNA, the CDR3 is TGCAGTGCTAGAGTGGGCGGGAGTATCTCCTACGAGCAGTACTTC.

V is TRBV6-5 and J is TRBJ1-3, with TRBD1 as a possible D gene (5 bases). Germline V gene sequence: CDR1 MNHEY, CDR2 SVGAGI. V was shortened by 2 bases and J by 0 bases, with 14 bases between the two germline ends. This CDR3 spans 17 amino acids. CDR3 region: CASSYLSGQGSGNTIYF. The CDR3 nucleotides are TGTGCCAGCAGTTACCTCTCCGGGCAGGGCTCTGGAAACACCATATATTTT.

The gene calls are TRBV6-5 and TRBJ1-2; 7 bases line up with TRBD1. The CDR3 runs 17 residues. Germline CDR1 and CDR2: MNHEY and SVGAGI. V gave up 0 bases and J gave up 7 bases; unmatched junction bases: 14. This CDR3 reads CASSYSPHQGGSVGYTF. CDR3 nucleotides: TGTGCCAGCAGTTACTCCCCTCACCAGGGGGGCTCGGTTGGCTACACCTTC.

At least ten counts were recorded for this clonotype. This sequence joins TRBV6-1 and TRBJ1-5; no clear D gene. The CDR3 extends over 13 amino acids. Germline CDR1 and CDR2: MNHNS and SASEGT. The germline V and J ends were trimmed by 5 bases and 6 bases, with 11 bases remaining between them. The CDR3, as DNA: TGTGCCAGCAGTCGAGGGCCCGGTCAGCCCCAGCATTTT. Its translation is CASSRGPGQPQHF.

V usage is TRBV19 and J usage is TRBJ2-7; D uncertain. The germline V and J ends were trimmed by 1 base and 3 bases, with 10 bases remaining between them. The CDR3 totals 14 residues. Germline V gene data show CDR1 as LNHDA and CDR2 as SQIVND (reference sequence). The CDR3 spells CASSIGTESYEQYF. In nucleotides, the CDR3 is TGTGCCAGTAGTATAGGTACGGAAAGCTACGAGCAGTACTTC. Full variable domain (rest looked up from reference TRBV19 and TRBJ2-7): DGGITQSPKYLFRKEGQNVTLSCEQNLNHDAMYWYRQDPGQGLRLIYYSQIVNDFQKGDIAEGYSVSREKKESFPLTVTSAQKNPTAFYLCASSIGTESYEQYFGPGTRLTVT.